This entry describes one TCR beta chain. Its antigen is unidentified. The sample is drawn from a study of T cell responses to AZD1222 COVID-19 vaccine. Regarding the study as a whole: Only a handful of AZD1222 recipients, several in all, had baseline seropositivity. Breadth and depth of Spike-specific TCRs rose after two AZD1222 doses. The donor cohort was predominantly white British with a female majority, and clonal diversity may have been underestimated.

TCRdb keeps only in-frame clones here, not all; method: immunoSEQ multiplex PCR. This sample has 150,000 to 160,000 clones, with more than 85% found just once. The CDR3 is 17 amino acids. Germline assignment: CDR1 SGHRS and CDR2 YFSETQ. J gave up 5 bases and V 0 bases, and 11 bases lay outside the gene matches. The rearrangement joins TRBV5-1 to TRBJ1-1; 9 bases are a match to TRBD1. The sequences come from peripheral blood, collected after recovery from COVID-19. The receptor's source is an adult who had recovered from COVID-19. CDR3 bases: TGCGCCAGCAGCTTGGGCGGGGACAGGGTGGTTGCGACTGAAGCTTTCTTT. This gives the protein CASSLGGDRVVATEAFF.